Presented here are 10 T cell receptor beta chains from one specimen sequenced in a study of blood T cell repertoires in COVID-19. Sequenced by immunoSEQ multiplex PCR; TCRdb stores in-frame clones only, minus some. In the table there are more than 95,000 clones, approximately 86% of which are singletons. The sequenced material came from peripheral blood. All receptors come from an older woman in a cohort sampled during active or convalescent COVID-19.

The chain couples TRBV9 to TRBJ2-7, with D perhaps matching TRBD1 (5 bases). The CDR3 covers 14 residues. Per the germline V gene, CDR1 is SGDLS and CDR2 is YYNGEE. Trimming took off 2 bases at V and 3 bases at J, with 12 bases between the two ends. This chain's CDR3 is CASSVGQGRYEQYF. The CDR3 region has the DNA TGTGCCAGCAGCGTGGGGCAGGGTCGCTACGAGCAGTACTTC.

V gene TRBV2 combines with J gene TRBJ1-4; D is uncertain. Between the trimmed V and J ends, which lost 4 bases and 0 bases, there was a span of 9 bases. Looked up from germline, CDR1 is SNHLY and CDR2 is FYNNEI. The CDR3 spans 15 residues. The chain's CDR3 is CASSVQSATNEKLFF. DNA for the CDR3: TGTGCCAGCAGTGTCCAGTCTGCAACTAATGAAAAACTGTTTTTT.

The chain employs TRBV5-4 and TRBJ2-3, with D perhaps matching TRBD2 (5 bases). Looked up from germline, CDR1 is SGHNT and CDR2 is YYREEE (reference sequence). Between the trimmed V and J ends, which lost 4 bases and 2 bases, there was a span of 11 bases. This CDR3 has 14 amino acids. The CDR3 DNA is TGTGCCAGCAGCAAGGACTCAAACACAGATACGCAGTATTTT. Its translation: CASSKDSNTDTQYF.

The DNA for the CDR3 is TGTGCCAGCTCACTCGACAGGGGATACACTGAAGCTTTCTTT. It specifies CASSLDRGYTEAFF. The chain is built from TRBV18 and TRBJ1-1; TRBD1 aligns across 8 bases. V was clipped by 4 bases and J by 3 bases; unmatched bases: 4. There are 14 residues in the CDR3. Germline V lookup: CDR1 KGHSH, CDR2 LQKENI.

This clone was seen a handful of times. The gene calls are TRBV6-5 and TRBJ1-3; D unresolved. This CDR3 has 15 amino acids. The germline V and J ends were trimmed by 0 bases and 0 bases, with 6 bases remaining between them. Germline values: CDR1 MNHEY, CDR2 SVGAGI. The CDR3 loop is CASSYSQSSGNTIYF. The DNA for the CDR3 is TGTGCCAGCAGTTACTCACAGTCCTCTGGAAACACCATATATTTT.

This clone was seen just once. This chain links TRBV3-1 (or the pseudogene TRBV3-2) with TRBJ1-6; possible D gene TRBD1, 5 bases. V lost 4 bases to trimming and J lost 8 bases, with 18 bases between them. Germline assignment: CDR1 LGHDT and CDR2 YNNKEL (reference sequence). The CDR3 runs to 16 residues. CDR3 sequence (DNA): TGTGCCAGCAGCCGATGGGCGCCAGGGAGGGATTCACCCCTCCACTTT. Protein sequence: CASSRWAPGRDSPLHF.

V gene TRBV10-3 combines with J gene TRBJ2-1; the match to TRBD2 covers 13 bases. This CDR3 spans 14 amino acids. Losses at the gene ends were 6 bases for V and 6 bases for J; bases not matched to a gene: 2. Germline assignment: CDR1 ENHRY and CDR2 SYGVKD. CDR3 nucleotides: TGTGCCATCAGCGGACTAGCGGGGGCCAATGAGCAGTTCTTC. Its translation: CAISGLAGANEQFF.

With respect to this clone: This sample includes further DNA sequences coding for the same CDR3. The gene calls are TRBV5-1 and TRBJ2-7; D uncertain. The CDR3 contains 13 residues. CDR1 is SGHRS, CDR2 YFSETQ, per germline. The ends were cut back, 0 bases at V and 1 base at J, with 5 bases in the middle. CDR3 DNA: TGCGCCAGCAGCTTGGACAGATCCTACGAGCAGTACTTC. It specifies CASSLDRSYEQYF.

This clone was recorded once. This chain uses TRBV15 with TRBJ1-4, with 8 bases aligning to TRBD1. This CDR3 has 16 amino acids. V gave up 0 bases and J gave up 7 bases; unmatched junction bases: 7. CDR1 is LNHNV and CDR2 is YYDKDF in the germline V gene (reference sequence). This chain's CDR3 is CATSRDTGQGGEKLFF. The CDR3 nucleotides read TGTGCCACCAGCAGAGATACAGGACAGGGAGGTGAAAAACTGTTTTTT.

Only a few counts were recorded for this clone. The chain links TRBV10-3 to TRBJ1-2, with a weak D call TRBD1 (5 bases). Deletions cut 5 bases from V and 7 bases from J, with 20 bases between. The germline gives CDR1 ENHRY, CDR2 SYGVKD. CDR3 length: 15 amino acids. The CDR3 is CAISPSSGVQGGYTF. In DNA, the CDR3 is TGTGCCATCAGTCCCTCGTCGGGGGTACAAGGTGGCTACACCTTC.